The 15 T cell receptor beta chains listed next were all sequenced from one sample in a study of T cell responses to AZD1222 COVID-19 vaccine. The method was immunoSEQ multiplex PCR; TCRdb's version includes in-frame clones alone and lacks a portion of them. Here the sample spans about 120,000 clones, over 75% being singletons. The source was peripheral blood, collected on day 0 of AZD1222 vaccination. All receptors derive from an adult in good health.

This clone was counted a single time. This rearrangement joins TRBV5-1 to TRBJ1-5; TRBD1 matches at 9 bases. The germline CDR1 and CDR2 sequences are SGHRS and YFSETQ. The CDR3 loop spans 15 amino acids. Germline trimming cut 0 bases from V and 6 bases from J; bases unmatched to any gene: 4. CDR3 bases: TGCGCCAGCAGCTTGGCGGACAGGGGAGGTCAGCCCCAGCATTTT. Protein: CASSLADRGGQPQHF. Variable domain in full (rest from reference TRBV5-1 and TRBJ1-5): KAGVTQTPRYLIKTRGQQVTLSCSPISGHRSVSWYQQTPGQGLQFLFEYFSETQRNKGNFPGRFSGRQFSNSRSEMNVSTLELGDSALYLCASSLADRGGQPQHFGDGTRLSIL.

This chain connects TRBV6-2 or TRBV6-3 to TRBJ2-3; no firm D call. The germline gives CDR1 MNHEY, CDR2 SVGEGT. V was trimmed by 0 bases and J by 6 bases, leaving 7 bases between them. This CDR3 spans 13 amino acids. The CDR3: CASSYSTRDTQYF. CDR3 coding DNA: TGTGCCAGCAGTTACTCCACCCGGGATACGCAGTATTTT.

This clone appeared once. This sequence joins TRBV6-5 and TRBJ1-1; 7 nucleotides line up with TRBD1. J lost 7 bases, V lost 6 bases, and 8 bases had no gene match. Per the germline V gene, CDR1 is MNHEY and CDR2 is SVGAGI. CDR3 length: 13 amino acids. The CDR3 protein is CASRDREPLEAFF. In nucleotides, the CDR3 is TGTGCCAGCAGAGACAGGGAACCCCTTGAAGCTTTCTTT.

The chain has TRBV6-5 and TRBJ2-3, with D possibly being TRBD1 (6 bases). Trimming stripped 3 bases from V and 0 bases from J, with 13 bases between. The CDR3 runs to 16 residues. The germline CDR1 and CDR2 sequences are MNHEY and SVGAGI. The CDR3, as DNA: TGTGCCAGCAGTTATGGACAGAGCTCTAGCACAGATACGCAGTATTTT. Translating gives CASSYGQSSSTDTQYF.

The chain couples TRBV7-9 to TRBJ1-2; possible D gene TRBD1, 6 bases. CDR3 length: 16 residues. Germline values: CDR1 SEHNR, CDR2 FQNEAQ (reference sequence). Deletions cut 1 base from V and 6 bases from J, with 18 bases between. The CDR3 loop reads CASSLVLGADHNGYTF. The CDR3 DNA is TGTGCCAGCAGCTTAGTCCTGGGGGCTGATCACAATGGCTACACCTTC.

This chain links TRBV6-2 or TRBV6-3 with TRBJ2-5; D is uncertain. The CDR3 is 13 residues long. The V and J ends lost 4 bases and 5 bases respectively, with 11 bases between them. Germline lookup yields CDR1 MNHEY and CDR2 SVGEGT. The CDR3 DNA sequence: TGTGCCAGCAGTTTAGACACTCCCGAGACCCAGTACTTC. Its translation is CASSLDTPETQYF.

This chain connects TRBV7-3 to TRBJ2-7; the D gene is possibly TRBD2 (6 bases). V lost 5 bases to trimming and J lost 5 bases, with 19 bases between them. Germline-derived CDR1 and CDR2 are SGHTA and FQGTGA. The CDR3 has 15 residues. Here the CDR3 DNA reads TGTGCCAGCAGCCCCGGTCGGGGGTCGGGGGACGAGCAGTACTTC. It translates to CASSPGRGSGDEQYF.

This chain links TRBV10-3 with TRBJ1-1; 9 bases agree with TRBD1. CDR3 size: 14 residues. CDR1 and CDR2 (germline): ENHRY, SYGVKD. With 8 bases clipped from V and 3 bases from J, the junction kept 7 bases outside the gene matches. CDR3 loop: CAIAEGQGHTEAFF. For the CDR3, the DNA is TGTGCCATCGCTGAGGGACAGGGCCACACTGAAGCTTTCTTT.

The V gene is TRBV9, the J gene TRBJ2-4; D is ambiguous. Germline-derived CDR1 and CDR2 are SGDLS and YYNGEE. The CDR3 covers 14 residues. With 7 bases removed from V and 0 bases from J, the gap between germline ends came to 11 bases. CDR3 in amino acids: CASGRKEAKNIQYF. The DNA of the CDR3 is TGTGCCAGCGGGCGGAAAGAAGCCAAAAACATTCAGTACTTC.

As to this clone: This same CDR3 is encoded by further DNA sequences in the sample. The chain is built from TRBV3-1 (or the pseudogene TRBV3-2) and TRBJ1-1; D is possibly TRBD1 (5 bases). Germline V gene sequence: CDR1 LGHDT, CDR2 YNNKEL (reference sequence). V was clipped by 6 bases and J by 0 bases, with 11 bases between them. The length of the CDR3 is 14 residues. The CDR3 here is CASSPGSVNTEAFF. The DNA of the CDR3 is TGTGCCAGCAGTCCAGGGTCCGTGAACACTGAAGCTTTCTTT.

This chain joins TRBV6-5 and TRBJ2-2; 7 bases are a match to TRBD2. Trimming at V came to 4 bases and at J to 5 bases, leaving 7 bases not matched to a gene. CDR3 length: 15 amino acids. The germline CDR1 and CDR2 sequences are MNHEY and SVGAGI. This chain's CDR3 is CASSSRLAPTGELFF. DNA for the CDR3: TGTGCCAGCAGTTCCCGACTAGCTCCGACCGGGGAGCTGTTTTTT.

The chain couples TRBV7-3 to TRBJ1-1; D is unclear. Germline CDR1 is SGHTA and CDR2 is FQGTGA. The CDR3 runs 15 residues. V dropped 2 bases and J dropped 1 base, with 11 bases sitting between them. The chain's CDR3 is CASSLVPATNTEAFF. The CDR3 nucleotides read TGTGCCAGCAGCTTAGTTCCAGCCACGAACACTGAAGCTTTCTTT.

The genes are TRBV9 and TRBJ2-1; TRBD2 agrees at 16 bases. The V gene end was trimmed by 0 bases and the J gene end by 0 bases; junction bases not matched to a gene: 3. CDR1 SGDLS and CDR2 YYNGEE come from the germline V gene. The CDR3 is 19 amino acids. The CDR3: CASSVEGLAGGISYNEQFF. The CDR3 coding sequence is TGTGCCAGCAGCGTAGAGGGACTAGCGGGGGGGATCTCCTACAATGAGCAGTTCTTC.

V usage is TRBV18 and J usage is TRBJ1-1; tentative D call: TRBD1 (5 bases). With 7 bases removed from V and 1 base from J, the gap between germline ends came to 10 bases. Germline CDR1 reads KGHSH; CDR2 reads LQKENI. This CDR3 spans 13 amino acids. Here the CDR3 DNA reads TGTGCCAGCTGCCAGGGAGAGAACACTGAAGCTTTCTTT. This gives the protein CASCQGENTEAFF.

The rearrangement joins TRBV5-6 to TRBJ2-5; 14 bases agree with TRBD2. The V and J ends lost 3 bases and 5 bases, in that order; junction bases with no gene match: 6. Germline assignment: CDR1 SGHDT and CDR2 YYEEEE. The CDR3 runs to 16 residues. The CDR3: CASSSRLAGGRETQYF. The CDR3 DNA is TGTGCCAGCAGCTCCAGACTAGCGGGGGGGCGGGAGACCCAGTACTTC.